The clone carrying this T cell receptor (beta chain) has a count of ten or more. The antigen remains undetermined. This entry is derived from a study of CD8 T cells in ankylosing spondylitis. Quantitative barcoded 5'-RACE was used to prepare TCR beta libraries. MiXCR, applied by TCRdb to the 5' RACE reads, yields one record per CDR3 protein. The top ten clones hold nearly 7% of a sample with some 250,000 distinct CDR3 sequences, 7.5% to 9% of them seen once. Whole-study results and caveats: Within matched ankylosing spondylitis synovial fluid, disease-linked clones were reportedly significantly enriched.

There are 15 residues in the CDR3. The junction had 5 bases not matched to a gene; V was cut back by 8 bases and J by 0 bases. This chain uses TRBV12-3 or TRBV12-4 with TRBJ1-3; 9 bases are a match to TRBD1. The TCR originated in a male donor with ankylosing spondylitis or in good health (not recorded which). The sequencing sample was made of blood, either unsorted or a sorted T cell fraction (not recorded which). As DNA, the CDR3 is TGTGCCAGCGGGACAGGGCTTGGCTCTGGAAACACCATATATTTT. As protein: CASGTGLGSGNTIYF.